The subject of this entry is one T cell receptor beta chain. Its antigen remains unknown. The record originates from a study of T cell responses to AZD1222 COVID-19 vaccine. This table comes from immunoSEQ multiplex PCR, and its TCRdb copy is limited to in-frame clones, with some not included. The profile shows about 220,000 clones, around 93% of them singletons. Study-level points and caveats: CD4 TCRs linked to vaccination spanned spike, dominating at 160-218 and 743-854. After the peak T cell response, and only then, were repertoires sampled. An increase in Spike-specific TCR breadth and depth was observed after two AZD1222 doses.

The material sequenced was peripheral blood, taken on day 0 of MenACWY control vaccination. The receptor was derived from an adult in good health.

CDR3 in DNA: TGCGCCAGCAGGCAGAATTTGAACACTGAAGCTTTCTTT. Translating gives CASRQNLNTEAFF. This chain links TRBV10-1 with TRBJ1-1; D remains unclear. Trimming pared 6 bases from V and 0 bases from J, leaving 8 bases between. CDR1 is WNHNN, CDR2 SYGVQD, per germline (reference sequence). This CDR3 region has 13 residues.